This T cell receptor (beta chain) was sequenced for a study of patients and donors after allogeneic stem cell transplantation. Germline CDR1 is SGHRS and CDR2 is YFSETQ. V lost 4 bases and J 4 bases, leaving 8 bases between the germline ends. The length of the CDR3 is 13 residues. There are a few counts of this clonotype. TCRdb re-analysed the RT-PCR reads in MiXCR, keeping a single row per CDR3 protein. The sample holds approximately 150,000 distinct CDR3 sequences, approximately 24% seen once. The chain recombines TRBV5-1 with TRBJ2-2, with no clear D. The TCR comes from a human donor who was either an allogeneic HSCT recipient or a stem cell or donor lymphocyte infusion donor (not recorded which). It is not recorded whose cells these are; they may come from a transplant donor. The material sequenced was blood, either unsorted or a sorted T cell fraction (not recorded which). CDR3 protein: CASSPDLTGELFF. The CDR3 DNA sequence: TGCGCCAGCAGCCCTGACCTCACCGGGGAGCTGTTTTTT.